The 13 T cell receptor beta chains in this list originate from one sample, sequenced in a study of low-dose radiotherapy and immunotherapy resistance in tumors. Time point denoted: before trial treatment. Primers used for first-strand cDNA, a TRAV- and TRBV-specific set, covered both alpha and beta chains. With a V-primer adapter and a constant-region primer, TCRs were amplified for about 22 PCR cycles. TCRdb fed the reads into MiXCR, producing one record per CDR3 protein. The sample holds about 39,000 distinct CDR3 sequences, roughly 31% seen once. The material sequenced was PBMCs, taken before treatment. The receptors derive from a male donor with gallbladder cancer.

There are a few counts of this clonotype. The gene calls are TRBV10-3 and TRBJ2-1, with D perhaps matching TRBD2 (5 bases). The CDR3 sequence is 15 residues long. Germline CDR1 and CDR2: ENHRY and SYGVKD. Trimming took off 2 bases at V and 6 bases at J, with 14 bases between the two ends. CDR3 amino acids: CAISEGISGGNEQFF. CDR3 sequence (DNA): TGTGCCATCAGTGAGGGGATATCCGGAGGCAATGAGCAGTTCTTC.

This clonotype was recorded many times. The chain joins TRBV14 to TRBJ1-1; D ambiguous. The CDR3 is 14 residues long. The V gene lost 2 bases and the J gene lost 0 bases, with 7 bases spanning the gap. The germline CDR1 and CDR2 sequences are SGHDN and FVKESK. CDR3 sequence (DNA): TGTGCCAGCAGCCAAACAGCCATGAACACTGAAGCTTTCTTT. It translates to CASSQTAMNTEAFF.

This clonotype ranks as medium-sized. This rearrangement joins TRBV28 to TRBJ1-1; no clear D. Trimming removed 2 bases from V and 0 bases from J, with 10 bases in between. The germline CDR1 and CDR2 sequences are MDHEN and SYDVKM. The CDR3 loop spans 15 amino acids. CDR3 DNA: TGTGCCAGCAGTTTAGGCCTTCTCATGAACACTGAAGCTTTCTTT. Translating gives CASSLGLLMNTEAFF.

This clonotype was observed many times. The chain combines TRBV19 with TRBJ1-1; D remains unclear. The V gene's germline CDR1 is LNHDA and CDR2 SQIVND (reference sequence). The CDR3 covers 15 residues. V was pared by 1 base and J by 4 bases, with 13 bases between. The CDR3 here is CASSIGVGVPTEAFF. DNA of the CDR3: TGTGCCAGTAGTATAGGAGTTGGGGTACCCACTGAAGCTTTCTTT. Variable domain in full (rest from reference TRBV19 and TRBJ1-1): DGGITQSPKYLFRKEGQNVTLSCEQNLNHDAMYWYRQDPGQGLRLIYYSQIVNDFQKGDIAEGYSVSREKKESFPLTVTSAQKNPTAFYLCASSIGVGVPTEAFFGQGTRLTVV.

The genes are TRBV28 and TRBJ2-1; 7 bases match TRBD2. The length of the CDR3 is 14 residues. The germline CDR1 and CDR2 sequences are MDHEN and SYDVKM. J gave up 1 base and V 8 bases, and 5 bases lay outside the gene matches. Here the CDR3 DNA reads TGTGCCAGCCGTGTGGGGGGGTCCTACAATGAGCAGTTCTTC. Its translation is CASRVGGSYNEQFF.

This clonotype was counted many times. This chain connects TRBV7-2 to TRBJ2-7; D not resolved. V gave up 2 bases and J gave up 3 bases, with 8 bases separating them. Looked up from germline, CDR1 is SGHTA and CDR2 is FQGNSA. This CDR3 has 13 residues. DNA for the CDR3: TGTGCCAGCAGCTTACCTGTCCTCTACGAGCAGTACTTC. This encodes CASSLPVLYEQYF.

This clonotype is labeled medium-sized (0.01 to 0.1%). The rearrangement joins TRBV6-2 or TRBV6-3 to TRBJ1-3; unclear D gene. Trimming cost V 5 bases and J 0 bases, with 17 bases left between them. The CDR3 is 17 residues long. CDR1 MNHEY and CDR2 SVGEGT come from the germline V gene. CDR3 protein: CASSEFRVGSSGNTIYF. The CDR3 DNA reads TGTGCCAGCAGTGAGTTTAGGGTCGGGAGCTCTGGAAACACCATATATTTT.

The chain links TRBV7-6 to TRBJ1-3, with 7 bases identical to TRBD1. Germline lookup yields CDR1 SGHVS and CDR2 FNYEAQ. With 6 bases clipped from V and 4 bases from J, the junction kept 9 bases outside the gene matches. The CDR3 has 15 amino acids. The CDR3 DNA follows: TGTGCCAGCAGGTCCACAGGGGCTGTAGGAAACACCATATATTTT. Translating gives CASRSTGAVGNTIYF. The full variable domain, with the rest looked up from reference TRBV7-6 and TRBJ1-3, is GAGVSQSPRYKVTKRGQDVALRCDPISGHVSLYWYRQALGQGPEFLTYFNYEAQQDKSGLPNDRFSAERPEGSISTLTIQRTEQRDSAMYRCASRSTGAVGNTIYFGEGSWLTVV.

This clonotype has at least ten counts. The germline gene is not matched at one end of the junction; a read error may be the cause. This chain connects TRBV7-9 to TRBJ2-1, with TRBD2 as a possible D gene (6 bases). The CDR3 consists of 15 residues. CDR1 is SEHNR and CDR2 is FQNEAQ in the germline V gene (reference sequence). The CDR3 spells CASSLSGTVYNEQFF. The CDR3 region has the DNA TGCGCCAGCAGCTTGTCCGGGACTGTCTACAATGAGCAGTTCTTC.

Ten or more counts support this clonotype. The J gene is TRBJ2-3, the V gene TRBV7-2; 9 nucleotides agree with TRBD2. With V trimmed by 7 bases and J by 1 base, 3 bases remained unmatched. The CDR3 has 14 residues. CDR1 and CDR2 from the germline V gene are SGHTA and FQGNSA. CDR3 sequence: CASTRTSGTDTQYF. In DNA form, the CDR3 reads TGTGCCAGCACCCGGACTAGCGGCACAGATACGCAGTATTTT.

This clonotype was found many times. The chain links TRBV11-2 to TRBJ2-4, with 9 bases aligning to TRBD2. In germline, CDR1 is SGHAT, CDR2 FQNNGV. The trim removed 5 bases at V and 9 bases at J, leaving 11 bases unmatched. This CDR3 has 15 amino acids. DNA for the CDR3: TGTGCCAGCAGCCCAGCGGGTAGCGGGGGAGCCATTCAGTACTTC. This gives the protein CASSPAGSGGAIQYF.

J is TRBJ2-5 and V is TRBV20-1; D is possibly TRBD1 or TRBD2 (5 bases each). Germline lookup yields CDR1 DFQATT and CDR2 SNEGSKA (reference sequence). Trimming took 0 bases from V and 4 from J, leaving 21 bases between them. CDR3 length: 17 amino acids. CDR3 residues: CSARDSGPKSSAETQYF. CDR3 in DNA: TGCAGTGCTAGAGATTCGGGACCAAAAAGTAGTGCAGAGACCCAGTACTTC.

V gene TRBV6-6 combines with J gene TRBJ1-1; TRBD1 matches 7 bases. The CDR3 runs 12 residues. With V trimmed by 8 bases and J by 5 bases, 5 bases remained unmatched. Germline assignment: CDR1 MNHNY and CDR2 SVGAGI (reference sequence). CDR3 sequence reads: CASGGGRTEAFF. The DNA for the CDR3 is TGTGCCAGCGGAGGGGGCAGAACTGAAGCTTTCTTT.